Shown below are 5 T cell receptor beta chains from a single sample sequenced in a study of cytomegalovirus exposure and HLA in healthy donors. The PCR had 60 Vbeta and 13 Jbeta primers. Clones were read by immunoSEQ multiplex PCR, and TCRdb kept only the in-frame ones, dropping some. This table holds some 150,000 clones, roughly 76% found once. Sequenced input: PBMCs. Receptor source: a woman aged 50 to 60 in good health and CMV-seronegative.

The rearrangement uses TRBV28 and TRBJ2-2; 7 bases map to TRBD1. The CDR3 has 15 residues. Germline V gene sequence: CDR1 MDHEN, CDR2 SYDVKM. V lost 8 bases to trimming and J lost 6 bases; unmatched junction nucleotides: 12. CDR3 loop: CASLRASQGAGELFF. For the CDR3, the DNA is TGTGCCAGCCTCCGGGCAAGCCAGGGGGCCGGGGAGCTGTTTTTT.

The chain combines TRBV5-6 with TRBJ2-2; D not resolved. The V and J ends lost 6 bases and 6 bases respectively, with 6 bases between them. In germline, CDR1 is SGHDT, CDR2 YYEEEE. The CDR3 has 11 amino acids. The CDR3 sequence: CASMGPGELFF. As DNA, the CDR3 is TGTGCCAGCATGGGCCCCGGGGAGCTGTTTTTT.

The gene calls are TRBV7-8 and TRBJ2-2, with 7 bases that match TRBD1. V lost 5 bases to trimming and J lost 13 bases; unmatched junction nucleotides: 19. The germline V gene has CDR1 SGHVS and CDR2 FQNEAQ. This CDR3 contains 16 residues. The CDR3 DNA follows: TGTGCCAGCAGCAGGGACAGCCTAACACCGTGGCTTTGGCTGTTTTTT. This sequence encodes CASSRDSLTPWLWLFF.

This CDR3 reads CASSPRGGVQETQYF. In DNA form, the CDR3 reads TGTGCCAGCAGCCCACGGGGAGGAGTACAAGAGACCCAGTACTTC. V and J are TRBV11-2 and TRBJ2-5; D possibly corresponds to TRBD2 (6 bases). The CDR3 is 15 amino acids. Deletions cut 5 bases from V and 2 bases from J, with 15 bases between. Germline assignment: CDR1 SGHAT and CDR2 FQNNGV.

The rearrangement uses TRBV4-3 and TRBJ1-1; possible D gene TRBD1, 6 bases. V was clipped by 0 bases and J by 3 bases, with 11 bases between them. Germline CDR1 and CDR2: LGHNA and YSLEER. The CDR3 has 15 amino acids. CDR3 DNA sequence: TGCGCCAGCAGCCAAGAGGACAGAATTTACACTGAAGCTTTCTTT. This sequence encodes CASSQEDRIYTEAFF.